The text below deals with one TCR beta chain. These data belong to a study of Graves' ophthalmopathy and Graves' hyperthyroidism. Study in general: Ahead of any treatment, peripheral blood was obtained at the initial diagnosis.

There are 14 residues in the CDR3. Germline CDR1 is SGHRS and CDR2 is YFSETQ. V gave up 2 bases and J gave up 4 bases, with 12 bases separating them. Excluded were patients with other autoimmune diseases, uncontrolled infections, pregnancy or lactation. Amplified TCR beta CDR3 regions were obtained using RNA transcripts as template. Second-round multiplex PCR came after first-round RT-PCR with HTBI primers. Each CDR3 protein gets one entry after TCRdb re-called the multiplex PCR reads with MiXCR. The sample lists a few hundred thousand distinct CDR3 sequences, just over 15% occurring once. Sequencing input: peripheral blood. V and J are TRBV5-1 and TRBJ2-5, with a tentative D call TRBD2 (6 bases). The TCR originated in a woman younger than 30 with stable Graves' hyperthyroidism. Here the CDR3 DNA reads TGCGCCAGCAGCTTACTAGCTACCGGAGAGACCCAGTACTTC. It encodes CASSLLATGETQYF.